The sequence of this T cell receptor (beta chain) was determined in a study of shared clonotypes between healthy human individuals. The CDR3 runs 15 residues. The V gene lost 6 bases and the J gene lost 0 bases, with 12 bases spanning the gap. CDR1 and CDR2 (germline): MNHEY, SMNVEV (reference sequence). CD45RO-negative CD8 cells positively selected for CCR7 made up the naive population, which excluded terminally differentiated effector memory CD45RA+ cells. TCRdb's copy holds only in-frame clones and misses some; the assay was immunoSEQ multiplex PCR. This table has millions of clones, about 92% appearing once.

Specimen: naive CD8+ T cells from PBMCs. The genes are TRBV27 and TRBJ1-3; no reliable D call. This receptor was identified in a man younger than 30 in good health. Some clones in this sample may be carry-over from other donors' samples. In DNA, the CDR3 is TGTGCCAGCAGCCCCTATTATGCCTCTGGAAACACCATATATTTT. Its protein is CASSPYYASGNTIYF.